These T cell receptor beta chains were read from a single sample in a study of type 1 regulatory T cells. Their antigen targets remain unknown. TCRdb independently ran MiXCR on the reads; one entry per CDR3 protein. The sample records 60,000 to 80,000 distinct CDR3 sequences, 55% to 80% being singletons. What was sequenced was cultured T cells, either the whole culture or a sorted T cell fraction (not recorded which). These receptors were obtained from a human donor in good health. Both conserved end residues are part of each CDR3. The order of the fields is J gene, clone size, D gene, V gene, CDR3 protein, CDR3 DNA. A D gene is named only where the DNA matches it firmly. Expanded clones get a size class; other rows say once, few or many, or leave the size out.

>TRBJ2-1|.|.|TRBV5-1
CASSLVGSDEQFF
TGCGCCAGCAGCTTGGTGGGGTCCGATGAGCAGTTCTTC
>TRBJ2-2|.|.|TRBV21-1
CASSTLAGGGTGELFF
TGTGCCAGCAGCACCCTAGCGGGAGGGGGCACCGGGGAGCTGTTTTTT
>TRBJ2-6|.|TRBD2|TRBV12-3/TRBV12-4
CASSFGGSAGANVLTF
TGTGCCAGCAGTTTCGGGGGGAGTGCAGGGGCCAACGTCCTGACTTTC
>TRBJ2-1|.|TRBD2|TRBV4-1
CASSQVLAGVTYNEQFF
TGCGCCAGCAGCCAAGTACTAGCGGGAGTAACGTACAATGAGCAGTTCTTC
>TRBJ2-3|.|.|TRBV11-2
CASSFRVDTQYF
TGTGCCAGCAGCTTCCGGGTCGATACGCAGTATTTT
>TRBJ2-6|.|TRBD1|TRBV5-1
CASQSGTGVRAGANVLTF
TGCGCCAGCCAGTCCGGGACAGGGGTTCGAGCGGGGGCCAACGTCCTGACTTTC
>TRBJ2-5|.|.|TRBV2
CASRGRGQETQYF
TGTGCCAGCAGGGGGAGAGGGCAAGAGACCCAGTACTTC
>TRBJ1-2|.|TRBD1|TRBV2
CASSSTGGYYGYTF
TGTGCCAGCAGTTCTACAGGGGGCTACTATGGCTACACCTTC
>TRBJ2-3|.|.|TRBV30
CAWSVGRADTQYF
TGTGCCTGGAGTGTCGGAAGAGCCGATACGCAGTATTTT
>TRBJ2-4|.|.|TRBV6-2/TRBV6-3
CASSFQPVLGNIQYF
TGTGCCAGCAGTTTTCAGCCAGTCCTGGGAAACATTCAGTACTTC
>TRBJ2-3|.|.|TRBV29-1
CSVLGSGLTGAGDTQYF
TGCAGCGTTTTGGGATCGGGACTGACAGGCGCAGGGGATACGCAGTATTTT
>TRBJ2-5|.|TRBD2|TRBV2
CASGLAGVKTQYF
TGTGCCAGCGGACTAGCGGGAGTAAAGACCCAGTACTTC
>TRBJ2-1|.|.|TRBV18
CASSPGYNEQFF
TGTGCCAGCTCACCCGGGTACAATGAGCAGTTCTTC
>TRBJ1-4|.|.|TRBV5-5
CASSSAGLTTNEKLFF
TGTGCCAGCAGTTCCGCTGGTCTTACAACTAATGAAAAACTGTTTTTT
>TRBJ2-7|.|.|TRBV10-2
CASGSEQYF
TGCGCCAGCGGATCCGAGCAGTACTTC
>TRBJ2-7|.|.|TRBV13
CASSRGSEQYF
TGTGCCAGCAGCCGGGGATCCGAGCAGTACTTC
>TRBJ2-5|once|TRBD2|TRBV5-1
CASSLSTSGRETQYF
TGCGCCAGCAGCCTGTCCACTAGCGGCCGGGAGACCCAGTACTTC
>TRBJ2-3|.|.|TRBV12-3/TRBV12-4
CASSWARPYTDTQYF
TGTGCCAGCAGTTGGGCCAGGCCTTACACAGATACGCAGTATTTT
>TRBJ1-5|few|.|TRBV7-8
CASSQSWTNGQPQHF
TGTGCCAGCAGCCAATCTTGGACAAATGGACAGCCCCAGCATTTT
>TRBJ2-1|.|TRBD2|TRBV4-1
CASSQESSGGSYNEQFF
TGCGCCAGCAGCCAAGAATCCAGCGGGGGCTCCTACAATGAGCAGTTCTTC
>TRBJ2-2|.|TRBD2|TRBV3-1
CASSQGLAGNSGELFF
TGTGCCAGCAGCCAAGGACTAGCGGGAAACTCCGGGGAGCTGTTTTTT
>TRBJ2-3|.|TRBD1|TRBV5-6
CASTEQGVWTDTQYF
TGTGCCAGCACCGAACAGGGGGTATGGACAGATACGCAGTATTTT
>TRBJ1-6|.|.|TRBV7-8
CASSLLGSQGVSPLHF
TGTGCCAGCAGCTTATTGGGTAGCCAGGGAGTTTCACCCCTCCACTTT
>TRBJ1-3|few|.|TRBV27
CASSLSWGSGNTIYF
TGTGCCAGCAGTTTATCATGGGGTTCTGGAAACACCATATATTTT
>TRBJ2-2|.|TRBD1|TRBV5-1
CASSKMDRADTGELFF
TGCGCCAGCAGCAAAATGGACAGGGCCGACACCGGGGAGCTGTTTTTT
>TRBJ1-1|.|.|TRBV19
CASSILNTEAFF
TGTGCCAGTAGTATCCTGAACACTGAAGCTTTCTTT
>TRBJ1-1|.|.|TRBV30
CAWSDPNTEAFF
TGTGCCTGGAGTGATCCGAACACTGAAGCTTTCTTT
>TRBJ2-3|.|.|TRBV7-2
CASSYYRSRDTQYF
TGTGCCAGCAGCTATTACCGTTCCCGAGATACGCAGTATTTT
>TRBJ1-1|.|.|TRBV29-1
CSVDQTGPGTEAFF
TGCAGCGTCGATCAAACAGGTCCGGGCACTGAAGCTTTCTTT
>TRBJ2-7|.|.|TRBV4-3
CASSQDRGTEQYF
TGCGCCAGCAGCCAAGATCGAGGTACCGAGCAGTACTTC
>TRBJ2-1|.|TRBD2|TRBV5-1
CASSPGQRGVLSSYNEQFF
TGCGCCAGCAGCCCCGGACAGCGGGGGGTCTTGAGCTCCTACAATGAGCAGTTCTTC
>TRBJ2-7|few|.|TRBV29-1
CSVETFSYEQYF
TGCAGCGTTGAAACATTCTCCTACGAGCAGTACTTC
>TRBJ2-7|.|.|TRBV4-3
CASSQDIGYEQYF
TGCGCCAGCAGCCAAGATATAGGCTACGAGCAGTACTTC
>TRBJ2-7|.|TRBD2|TRBV27
CASRTSGSYEQYF
TGTGCCAGCAGGACTAGCGGGAGTTACGAGCAGTACTTC
>TRBJ2-7|.|TRBD2|TRBV5-6
CASSLDQERASGRYEQYF
TGTGCCAGCAGCTTGGATCAGGAGAGGGCTAGCGGAAGGTACGAGCAGTACTTC
>TRBJ2-2|few|.|TRBV7-3
CASSLASANTGELFF
TGTGCCAGCAGCTTGGCTAGCGCGAACACCGGGGAGCTGTTTTTT
>TRBJ1-1|.|.|TRBV12-3/TRBV12-4
CASSPWTEMNTEAFF
TGTGCCAGCAGTCCATGGACAGAGATGAACACTGAAGCTTTCTTT
>TRBJ2-1|.|.|TRBV29-1
CSVGDSFNNEQFF
TGCAGCGTGGGCGACAGTTTCAACAATGAGCAGTTCTTC
>TRBJ2-1|few|.|TRBV15
CATSRPPLSPYNEQFF
TGTGCCACCAGCCGACCTCCCCTATCGCCATACAATGAGCAGTTCTTC
>TRBJ2-3|few|.|TRBV10-3
CAISGGQSTDTQYF
TGTGCCATCAGTGGAGGACAGAGCACAGATACGCAGTATTTT
>TRBJ1-5|.|.|TRBV20-1
CSARVRVGANQPQHF
TGCAGTGCTAGAGTCAGGGTTGGGGCTAATCAGCCCCAGCATTTT
>TRBJ2-7|.|.|TRBV27
CASSLGRDRSSYEQYF
TGTGCCAGCAGTCTCGGACGGGATCGTAGCTCCTACGAGCAGTACTTC
>TRBJ2-5|.|TRBD1|TRBV15
CATSRGDREETQYF
TGTGCCACCAGCAGGGGGGACAGGGAAGAGACCCAGTACTTC
>TRBJ2-1|.|.|TRBV12-3/TRBV12-4
CASNLRNNEQFF
TGTGCCAGCAATCTCCGCAATAATGAGCAGTTCTTC
>TRBJ2-7|many|.|TRBV5-1
CASSLGGYEQYF
TGCGCCAGCAGCTTGGGGGGATACGAGCAGTACTTC
>TRBJ2-3|.|.|TRBV10-1
CASSESSRDTQYF
TGCGCCAGCAGTGAGAGCTCCCGGGATACGCAGTATTTT
>TRBJ2-2|.|.|TRBV12-3/TRBV12-4
CASTISLGRLGGELFF
TGTGCCAGCACCATATCCCTCGGAAGGTTGGGCGGGGAGCTGTTTTTT
>TRBJ2-3|.|.|TRBV7-9
CASTHPGTSTDTQYF
TGTGCCAGCACCCATCCCGGGACTAGCACAGATACGCAGTATTTT
>TRBJ1-6|.|.|TRBV6-5
CASSIAGAKNSPLHF
TGTGCCAGCAGTATAGCAGGGGCGAAAAATTCACCCCTCCACTTT
>TRBJ2-5|.|.|TRBV28
CASSFWLQGQETQYF
TGTGCCAGCAGTTTTTGGTTGCAGGGGCAAGAGACCCAGTACTTC
>TRBJ2-4|.|.|TRBV5-1
CASSISQGGNIQYF
TGCGCCAGCAGCATCTCACAGGGAGGAAACATTCAGTACTTC
>TRBJ2-1|.|.|TRBV21-1
CASSRDVKGLASGNEQFF
TGTGCCAGCAGCAGGGACGTCAAGGGACTAGCGTCTGGCAATGAGCAGTTCTTC
>TRBJ2-1|.|.|TRBV3-1
CASSSDREGQFF
TGTGCCAGCAGCTCAGACAGGGAGGGGCAGTTCTTC
>TRBJ2-7|.|TRBD2|TRBV25-1
CASSEGQREIPYEQYF
TGTGCCAGCAGTGAAGGCCAGCGGGAGATACCCTACGAGCAGTACTTC
>TRBJ2-3|.|TRBD2|TRBV7-2
CASSSPGLALRDTQYF
TGTGCCAGCAGCTCCCCGGGACTAGCGCTTAGAGATACGCAGTATTTT
>TRBJ2-5|.|TRBD2|TRBV2
CASTETSGSSTETQYF
TGTGCCAGCACGGAGACTAGCGGGAGTTCGACTGAGACCCAGTACTTC
>TRBJ2-6|.|TRBD1|TRBV6-2/TRBV6-3
CASSQPGQVQSGANVLTF
TGTGCCAGCAGTCAACCGGGACAGGTCCAATCTGGGGCCAACGTCCTGACTTTC